The sequence of this T cell receptor beta chain was determined in a study of T cell repertoires in cytomegalovirus infection. The wider study: In the study, CMV epitopes included recently identified HLA-C-restricted and well-studied HLA-B-restricted ones. It can be stated that public TCR beta signatures indicated CMV infection as well as a matching HLA type. General study findings and limits: Dominant in the ex vivo response were TCR beta clonotypes restricted by HLA-C and specific for CMV.

As for this clonotype: Its cognate antigen is unknown. Given a much more abundant clone one base away, this may be a read error.

Via MiXCR, TCRdb re-called the reads, giving one row per CDR3 protein. The table includes about 830,000 distinct CDR3 sequences, approximately 30% detected once. The length of the CDR3 is 15 residues. Germline-derived CDR1 and CDR2 are SGHVS and FQNEAQ. This sample comprised cultured CD8+ T cells from PBMCs, obtained from culture after CMV antigen stimulation. V is TRBV7-8 and J is TRBJ2-2, with 9 bases matching TRBD1. This clonotype originated in a human donor in good health (CMV status not recorded). Some clones in this sample may be carry-over from other donors' samples. The CDR3 reads CAISVGTGKTGELFF. As DNA, the CDR3 is TGTGCCATCAGCGTAGGGACAGGGAAGACCGGGGAGCTGTTTTTT.